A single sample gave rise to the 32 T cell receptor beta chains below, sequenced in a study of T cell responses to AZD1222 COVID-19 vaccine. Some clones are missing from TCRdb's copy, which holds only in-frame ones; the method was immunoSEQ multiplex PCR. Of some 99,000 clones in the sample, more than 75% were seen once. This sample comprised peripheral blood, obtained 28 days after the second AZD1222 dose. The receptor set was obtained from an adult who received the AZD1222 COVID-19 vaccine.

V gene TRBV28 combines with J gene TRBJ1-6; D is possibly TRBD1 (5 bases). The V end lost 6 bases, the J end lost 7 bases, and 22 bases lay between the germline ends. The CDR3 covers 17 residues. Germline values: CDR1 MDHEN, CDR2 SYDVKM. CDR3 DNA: TGTGCCAGCAGGAACGACAGTCCCCGGGTGGGCAATTCACCCCTCCACTTT. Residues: CASRNDSPRVGNSPLHF. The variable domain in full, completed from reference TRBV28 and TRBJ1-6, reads DVKVTQSSRYLVKRTGEKVFLECVQDMDHENMFWYRQDPGLGLRLIYFSYDVKMKEKGDIPEGYSVSREKKERFSLILESASTNQTSMYLCASRNDSPRVGNSPLHFGNGTRLTVT.

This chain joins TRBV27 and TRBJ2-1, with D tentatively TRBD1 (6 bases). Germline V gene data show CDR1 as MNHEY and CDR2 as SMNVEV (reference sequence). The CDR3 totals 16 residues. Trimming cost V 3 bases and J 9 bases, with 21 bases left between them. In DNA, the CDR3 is TGTGCCAGCAGTTTCTTATCGACAGGTATAACAATTGAGCAGTTCTTC. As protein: CASSFLSTGITIEQFF.

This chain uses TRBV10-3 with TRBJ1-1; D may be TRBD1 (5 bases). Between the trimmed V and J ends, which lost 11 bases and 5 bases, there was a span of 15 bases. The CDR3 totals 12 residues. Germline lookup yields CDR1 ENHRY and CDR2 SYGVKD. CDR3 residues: CASRDRRTEAFF. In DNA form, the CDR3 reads TGTGCCTCACGGGACCGACGGACTGAAGCTTTCTTT.

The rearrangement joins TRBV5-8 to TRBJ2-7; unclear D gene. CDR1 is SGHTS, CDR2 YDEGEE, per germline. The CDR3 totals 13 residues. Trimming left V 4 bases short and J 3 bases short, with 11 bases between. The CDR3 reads CASSPTPRYEQYF. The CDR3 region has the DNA TGTGCCAGCAGCCCTACGCCCCGCTACGAGCAGTACTTC.

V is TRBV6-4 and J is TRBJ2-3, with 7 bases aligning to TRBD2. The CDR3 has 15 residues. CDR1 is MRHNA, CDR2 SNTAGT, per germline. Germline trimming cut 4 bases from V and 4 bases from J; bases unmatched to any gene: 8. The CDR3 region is CASSGRSGDADTQYF. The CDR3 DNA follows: TGTGCCAGCAGTGGCAGGAGCGGGGATGCAGATACGCAGTATTTT.

For the CDR3, the DNA is TGTGCCAGCTCACCATTTAGCGGGAGCCCAGATACGCAGTATTTT. Protein: CASSPFSGSPDTQYF. This chain links TRBV18 with TRBJ2-3, with TRBD2 identical over 9 bases. The CDR3 runs 15 residues. Germline V gene data show CDR1 as KGHSH and CDR2 as LQKENI. V lost 2 bases, J lost 4 bases, and 4 bases stayed unmatched. The variable domain in full, with the rest retrieved from reference TRBV18 and TRBJ2-3, is NAGVMQNPRHLVRRRGQEARLRCSPMKGHSHVYWYRQLPEEGLKFMVYLQKENIIDESGMPKERFSAEFPKEGPSILRIQQVVRGDSAAYFCASSPFSGSPDTQYFGPGTRLTVL.

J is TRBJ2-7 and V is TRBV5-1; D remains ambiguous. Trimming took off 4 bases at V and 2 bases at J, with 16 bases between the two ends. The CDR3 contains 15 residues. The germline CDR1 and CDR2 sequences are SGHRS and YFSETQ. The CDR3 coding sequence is TGCGCCAGCAGCCCAACATGGGGAAAAACCTACGAGCAGTACTTC. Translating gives CASSPTWGKTYEQYF.

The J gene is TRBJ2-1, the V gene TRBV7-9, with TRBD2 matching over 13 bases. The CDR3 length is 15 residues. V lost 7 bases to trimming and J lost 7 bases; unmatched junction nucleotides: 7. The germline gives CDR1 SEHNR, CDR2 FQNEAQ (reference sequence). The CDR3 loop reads CASTLTSGGANEQFF. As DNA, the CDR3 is TGTGCCAGCACCCTAACTAGCGGGGGGGCGAATGAGCAGTTCTTC.

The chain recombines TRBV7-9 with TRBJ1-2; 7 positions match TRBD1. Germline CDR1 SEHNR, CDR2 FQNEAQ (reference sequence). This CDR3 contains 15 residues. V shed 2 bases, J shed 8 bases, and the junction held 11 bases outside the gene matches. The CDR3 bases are TGTGCCAGCAGCTTAAATCGGGACAGCCCTGACGGCTACACCTTC. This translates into CASSLNRDSPDGYTF.

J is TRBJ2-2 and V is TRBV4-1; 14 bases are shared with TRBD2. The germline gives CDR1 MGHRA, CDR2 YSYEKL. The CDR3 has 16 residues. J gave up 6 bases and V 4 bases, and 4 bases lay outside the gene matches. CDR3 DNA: TGCGCCAGCAGCCGGACTAGCGGGGGGAAGCCCGGGGAGCTGTTTTTT. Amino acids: CASSRTSGGKPGELFF.

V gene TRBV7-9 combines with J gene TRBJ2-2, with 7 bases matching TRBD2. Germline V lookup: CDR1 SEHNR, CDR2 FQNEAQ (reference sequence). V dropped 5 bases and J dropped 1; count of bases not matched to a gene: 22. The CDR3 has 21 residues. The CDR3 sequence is CASSRPQPGPAERGNTGELFF. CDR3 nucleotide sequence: TGTGCCAGCAGCAGACCGCAGCCAGGACCAGCGGAGCGGGGGAACACCGGGGAGCTGTTTTTT. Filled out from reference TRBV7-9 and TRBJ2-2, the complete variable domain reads DTGVSQNPRHKITKRGQNVTFRCDPISEHNRLYWYRQTLGQGPEFLTYFQNEAQLEKSRLLSDRFSAERPKGSFSTLEIQRTEQGDSAMYLCASSRPQPGPAERGNTGELFFGEGSRLTVL.

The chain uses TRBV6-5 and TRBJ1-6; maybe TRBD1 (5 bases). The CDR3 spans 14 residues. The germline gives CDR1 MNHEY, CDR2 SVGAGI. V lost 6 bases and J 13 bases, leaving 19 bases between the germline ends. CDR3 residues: CASSRRQSPTPLHF. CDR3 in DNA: TGTGCCAGCAGCCGCCGACAGTCTCCTACCCCCCTCCACTTT.

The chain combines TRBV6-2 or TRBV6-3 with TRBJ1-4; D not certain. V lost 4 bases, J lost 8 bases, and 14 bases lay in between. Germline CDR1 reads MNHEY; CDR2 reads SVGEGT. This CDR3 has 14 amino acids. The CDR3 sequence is CASSFVSTGEKLFF. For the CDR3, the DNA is TGTGCCAGCAGTTTTGTGTCGACGGGGGAAAAACTGTTTTTT.

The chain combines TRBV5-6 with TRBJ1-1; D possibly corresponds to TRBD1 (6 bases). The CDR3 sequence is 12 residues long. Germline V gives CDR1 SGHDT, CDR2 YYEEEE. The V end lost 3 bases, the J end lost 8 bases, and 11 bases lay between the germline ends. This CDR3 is CASSYVGTEAFF. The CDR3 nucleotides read TGTGCCAGCAGCTATGTAGGGACAGAAGCTTTCTTT.

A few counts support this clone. This chain's CDR3 is CASSQDLTDTQYF. CDR3 DNA: TGCGCCAGCAGCCAAGATCTTACGGATACGCAGTATTTT. This sequence joins TRBV4-3 and TRBJ2-3; unclear D gene. There are 13 residues in the CDR3. V was pared by 0 bases and J by 6 bases, with 7 bases between. Germline V gene sequence: CDR1 LGHNA, CDR2 YSLEER.

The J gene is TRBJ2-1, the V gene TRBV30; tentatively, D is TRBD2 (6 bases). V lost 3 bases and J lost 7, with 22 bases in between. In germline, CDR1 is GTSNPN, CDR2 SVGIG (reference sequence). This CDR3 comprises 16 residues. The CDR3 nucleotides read TGTGCCTGGAGCGCCCTACCGGGACTGGTGCCTAATGAGCAGTTCTTC. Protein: CAWSALPGLVPNEQFF.

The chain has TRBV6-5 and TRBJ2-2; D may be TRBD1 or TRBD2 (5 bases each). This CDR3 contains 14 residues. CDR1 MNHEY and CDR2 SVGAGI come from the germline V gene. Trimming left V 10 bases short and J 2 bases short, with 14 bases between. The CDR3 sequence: CAIPGTPNTGELFF. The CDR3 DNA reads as TGTGCCATCCCCGGGACCCCCAACACCGGGGAGCTGTTTTTT.

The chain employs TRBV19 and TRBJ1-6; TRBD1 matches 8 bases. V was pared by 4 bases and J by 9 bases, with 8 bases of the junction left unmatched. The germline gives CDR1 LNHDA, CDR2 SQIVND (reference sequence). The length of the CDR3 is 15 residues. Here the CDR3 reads CASSTTLDRVSPLHF. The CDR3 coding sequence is TGTGCCAGTAGTACTACCTTGGACAGGGTTTCACCCCTCCACTTT.

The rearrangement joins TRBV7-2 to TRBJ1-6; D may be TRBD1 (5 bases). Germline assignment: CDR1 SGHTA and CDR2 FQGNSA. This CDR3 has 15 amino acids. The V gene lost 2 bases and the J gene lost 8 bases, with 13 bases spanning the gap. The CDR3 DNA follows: TGTGCCAGCAGCTTAAGCAGGGCGTGGGATTCACCCCTCCACTTT. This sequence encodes CASSLSRAWDSPLHF.

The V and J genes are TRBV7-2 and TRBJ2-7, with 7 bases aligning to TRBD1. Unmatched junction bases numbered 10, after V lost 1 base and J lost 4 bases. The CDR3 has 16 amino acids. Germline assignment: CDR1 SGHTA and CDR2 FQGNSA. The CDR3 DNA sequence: TGTGCCAGCAGCTTAGGGGACAGCTCTAACGGGTACGAGCAGTACTTC. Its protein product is CASSLGDSSNGYEQYF.

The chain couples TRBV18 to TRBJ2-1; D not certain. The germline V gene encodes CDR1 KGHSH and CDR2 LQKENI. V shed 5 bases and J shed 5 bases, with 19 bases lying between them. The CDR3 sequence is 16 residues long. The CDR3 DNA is TGTGCCAGCTCAAAAGTGATTCTGGCAAGGAACAATGAGCAGTTCTTC. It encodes CASSKVILARNNEQFF. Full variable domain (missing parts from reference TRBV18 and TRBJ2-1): NAGVMQNPRHLVRRRGQEARLRCSPMKGHSHVYWYRQLPEEGLKFMVYLQKENIIDESGMPKERFSAEFPKEGPSILRIQQVVRGDSAAYFCASSKVILARNNEQFFGPGTRLTVL.

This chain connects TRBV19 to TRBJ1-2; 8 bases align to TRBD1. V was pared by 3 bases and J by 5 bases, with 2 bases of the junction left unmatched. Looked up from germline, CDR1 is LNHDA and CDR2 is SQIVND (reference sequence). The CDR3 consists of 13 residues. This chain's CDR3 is CASSIGTGYGYTF. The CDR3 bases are TGTGCCAGTAGTATTGGGACAGGATATGGCTACACCTTC.

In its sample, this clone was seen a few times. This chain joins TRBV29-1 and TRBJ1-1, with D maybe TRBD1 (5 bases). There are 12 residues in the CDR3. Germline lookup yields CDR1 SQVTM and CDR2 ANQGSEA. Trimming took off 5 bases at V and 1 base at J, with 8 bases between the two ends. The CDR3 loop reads CSVRGRNTEAFF. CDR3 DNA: TGCAGCGTTAGGGGCCGGAACACTGAAGCTTTCTTT.

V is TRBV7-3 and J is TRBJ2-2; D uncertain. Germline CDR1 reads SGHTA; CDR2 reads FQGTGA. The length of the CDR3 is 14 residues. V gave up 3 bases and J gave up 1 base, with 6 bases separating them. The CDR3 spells CASSFAENTGELFF. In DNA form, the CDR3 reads TGTGCCAGCAGCTTTGCTGAGAACACCGGGGAGCTGTTTTTT.

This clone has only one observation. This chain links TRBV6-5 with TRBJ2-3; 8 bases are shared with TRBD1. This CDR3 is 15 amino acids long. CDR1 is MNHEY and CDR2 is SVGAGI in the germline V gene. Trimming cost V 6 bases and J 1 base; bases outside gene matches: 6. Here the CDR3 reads CASSAPGGRTDTQYF. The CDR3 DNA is TGTGCCAGCAGCGCCCCAGGGGGCCGCACAGATACGCAGTATTTT.

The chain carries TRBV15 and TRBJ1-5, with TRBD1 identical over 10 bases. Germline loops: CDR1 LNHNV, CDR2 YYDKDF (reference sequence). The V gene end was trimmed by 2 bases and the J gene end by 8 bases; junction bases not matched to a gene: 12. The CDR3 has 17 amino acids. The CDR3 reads CATSRKRGQGSSEPQHF. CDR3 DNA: TGTGCCACCAGCAGAAAACGGGGACAGGGGTCTTCGGAGCCCCAGCATTTT. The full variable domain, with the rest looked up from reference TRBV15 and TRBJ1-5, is DAMVIQNPRYQVTQFGKPVTLSCSQTLNHNVMYWYQQKSSQAPKLLFHYYDKDFNNEADTPDNFQSRRPNTSFCFLDIRSPGLGDTAMYLCATSRKRGQGSSEPQHFGDGTRLSIL.

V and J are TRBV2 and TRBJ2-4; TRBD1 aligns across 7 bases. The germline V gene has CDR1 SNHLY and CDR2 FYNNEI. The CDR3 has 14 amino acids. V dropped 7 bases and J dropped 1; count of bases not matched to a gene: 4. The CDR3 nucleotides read TGTGCCAGCATAGAGGGGGCCGCCAAAAACATTCAGTACTTC. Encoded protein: CASIEGAAKNIQYF.

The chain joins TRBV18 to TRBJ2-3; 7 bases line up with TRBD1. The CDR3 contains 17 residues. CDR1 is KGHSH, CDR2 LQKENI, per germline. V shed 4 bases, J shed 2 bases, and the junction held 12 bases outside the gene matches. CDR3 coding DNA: TGTGCCAGCTCACGCCGGGACAGCCGCCTGAACACAGATACGCAGTATTTT. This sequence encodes CASSRRDSRLNTDTQYF.

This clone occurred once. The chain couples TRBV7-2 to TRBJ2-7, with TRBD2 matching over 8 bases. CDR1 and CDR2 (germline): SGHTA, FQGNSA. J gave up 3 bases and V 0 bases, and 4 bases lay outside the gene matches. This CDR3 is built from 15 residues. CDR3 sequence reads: CASSLARSGNYEQYF. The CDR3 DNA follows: TGTGCCAGCAGCTTAGCCCGTAGCGGGAACTACGAGCAGTACTTC.

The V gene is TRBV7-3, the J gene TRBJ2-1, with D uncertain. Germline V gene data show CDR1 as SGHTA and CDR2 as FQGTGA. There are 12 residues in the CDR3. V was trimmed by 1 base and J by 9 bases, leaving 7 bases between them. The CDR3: CASSLIKAEQFF. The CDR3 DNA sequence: TGTGCCAGCAGCTTAATTAAGGCTGAGCAGTTCTTC.

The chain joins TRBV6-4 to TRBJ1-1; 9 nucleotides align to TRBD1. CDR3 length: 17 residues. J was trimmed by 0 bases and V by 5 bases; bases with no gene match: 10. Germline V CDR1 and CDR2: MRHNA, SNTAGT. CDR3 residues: CASSYTTGGLMNTEAFF. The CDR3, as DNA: TGTGCCAGCAGTTACACGACAGGGGGACTCATGAACACTGAAGCTTTCTTT.

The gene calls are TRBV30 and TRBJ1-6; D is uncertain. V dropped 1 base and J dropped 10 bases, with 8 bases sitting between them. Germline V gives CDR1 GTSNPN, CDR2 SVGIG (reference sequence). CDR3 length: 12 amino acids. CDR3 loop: CAWSERNSPLHF. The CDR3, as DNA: TGTGCCTGGAGTGAACGTAACTCACCCCTCCACTTT.